Listed below are T cell receptor beta chains from one sample, sequenced in a study of shared clonotypes between healthy human individuals. Libraries were prepared by immunoSEQ multiplex PCR; TCRdb keeps only in-frame clonotypes and omits some of them. The data hold a few hundred thousand clones, with more than 95% observed a single time. Sequenced sample: naive CD4+ T cells sorted from blood. Receptor source: a woman in her twenties or thirties in good health. The CDR3 runs from the conserved cysteine through the conserved F or W. Each record gives: V gene, J gene, D gene, CDR3 protein, CDR3 DNA. D genes are given only for firm matches.

V: TRBV7-9
J: TRBJ2-5
D: TRBD2
CDR3: CASSLGLAGVETQYF
DNA: TGTGCCAGCAGCCTTGGACTAGCGGGAGTGGAGACCCAGTACTTC

V: TRBV7-2
J: TRBJ2-1
D: TRBD2
CDR3: CASSLNGLAYNEQFF
DNA: TGTGCCAGCAGCTTAAACGGACTAGCGTACAATGAGCAGTTCTTC

V: TRBV28
J: TRBJ1-1
D: -
CDR3: CASRSQTSTVAFF
DNA: TGTGCCAGCAGATCTCAGACCTCAACAGTGGCTTTCTTT

V: TRBV6-5
J: TRBJ1-1
D: TRBD1
CDR3: CASRIDRGHTEAFF
DNA: TGTGCCAGCAGAATAGACAGGGGGCACACTGAAGCTTTCTTT

V: TRBV10-2
J: TRBJ1-2
D: TRBD1
CDR3: CASSEREPGQNYYGYTF
DNA: TGCGCCAGCAGTGAGCGGGAACCGGGACAGAATTACTATGGCTACACCTTC

V: TRBV10-2
J: TRBJ2-1
D: TRBD2
CDR3: CASTRGGYNEQFF
DNA: TGCGCCAGCACCCGGGGGGGTTACAATGAGCAGTTCTTC

V: TRBV18
J: TRBJ1-1
D: -
CDR3: CASSPVERNEAFF
DNA: TGTGCCAGCTCACCAGTCGAAAGAAACGAAGCTTTCTTT

V: TRBV9
J: TRBJ2-1
D: TRBD1
CDR3: CASSGRQGGSYNEQFF
DNA: TGTGCCAGCAGCGGTCGACAGGGGGGATCATACAATGAGCAGTTCTTC

V: TRBV15
J: TRBJ2-7
D: TRBD2
CDR3: CATSRIGTSGRAYYEQYF
DNA: TGTGCCACCAGCAGAATCGGGACTAGCGGGAGGGCCTATTACGAGCAGTACTTC

V: TRBV6-1
J: TRBJ2-1
D: -
CDR3: CASSDQPGGSEQFF
DNA: TGTGCCAGCAGTGACCAACCCGGGGGCAGTGAGCAGTTCTTC

V: TRBV15
J: TRBJ1-2
D: -
CDR3: CATSRVRTGLYPGYTF
DNA: TGTGCCACCAGCAGAGTTCGAACAGGGTTGTATCCTGGCTACACCTTC

V: TRBV28
J: TRBJ1-5
D: TRBD1
CDR3: CASTTRTGTVYLGPDQPQHF
DNA: TGTGCCAGCACCACCCGGACCGGGACAGTATACTTGGGTCCAGATCAGCCCCAGCATTTT

V: TRBV18
J: TRBJ1-5
D: TRBD1
CDR3: CASSPGDSTSRSNQPQHF
DNA: TGTGCCAGCTCACCGGGGGACAGCACTAGCCGTAGCAATCAGCCCCAGCATTTT

V: TRBV5-4
J: TRBJ2-7
D: TRBD2
CDR3: CASSIGLAGVSYEQYF
DNA: TGTGCCAGCAGCATAGGACTAGCGGGAGTTTCCTACGAGCAGTACTTC

V: TRBV28
J: TRBJ2-7
D: -
CDR3: CASSTVPYEQYF
DNA: TGTGCCAGCAGTACTGTTCCCTACGAGCAGTACTTC

V: TRBV11-2
J: TRBJ2-1
D: -
CDR3: CASSFSSSYNEQFF
DNA: TGTGCCAGCAGCTTTTCTAGCTCCTACAATGAGCAGTTCTTC

V: TRBV27
J: TRBJ2-2
D: TRBD1
CDR3: CASSLTGVTGELFF
DNA: TGTGCCAGCAGTCTAACAGGGGTCACCGGGGAGCTGTTTTTT